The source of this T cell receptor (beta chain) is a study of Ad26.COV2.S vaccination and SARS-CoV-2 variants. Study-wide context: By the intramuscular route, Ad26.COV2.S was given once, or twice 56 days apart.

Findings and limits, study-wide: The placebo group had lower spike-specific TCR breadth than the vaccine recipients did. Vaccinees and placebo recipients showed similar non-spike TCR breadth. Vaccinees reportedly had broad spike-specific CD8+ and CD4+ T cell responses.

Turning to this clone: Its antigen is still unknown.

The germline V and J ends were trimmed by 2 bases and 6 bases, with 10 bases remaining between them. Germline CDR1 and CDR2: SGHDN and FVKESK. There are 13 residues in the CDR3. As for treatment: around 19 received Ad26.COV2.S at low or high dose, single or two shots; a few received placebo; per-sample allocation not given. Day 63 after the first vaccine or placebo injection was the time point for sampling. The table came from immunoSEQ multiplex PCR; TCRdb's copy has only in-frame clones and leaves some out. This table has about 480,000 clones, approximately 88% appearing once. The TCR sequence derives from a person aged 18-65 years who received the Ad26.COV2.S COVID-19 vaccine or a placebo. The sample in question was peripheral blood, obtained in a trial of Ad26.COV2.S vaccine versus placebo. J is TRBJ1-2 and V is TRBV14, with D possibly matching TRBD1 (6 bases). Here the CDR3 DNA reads TGTGCCAGCAGCCAACAGGGGTACGATGGCTACACCTTC. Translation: CASSQQGYDGYTF.